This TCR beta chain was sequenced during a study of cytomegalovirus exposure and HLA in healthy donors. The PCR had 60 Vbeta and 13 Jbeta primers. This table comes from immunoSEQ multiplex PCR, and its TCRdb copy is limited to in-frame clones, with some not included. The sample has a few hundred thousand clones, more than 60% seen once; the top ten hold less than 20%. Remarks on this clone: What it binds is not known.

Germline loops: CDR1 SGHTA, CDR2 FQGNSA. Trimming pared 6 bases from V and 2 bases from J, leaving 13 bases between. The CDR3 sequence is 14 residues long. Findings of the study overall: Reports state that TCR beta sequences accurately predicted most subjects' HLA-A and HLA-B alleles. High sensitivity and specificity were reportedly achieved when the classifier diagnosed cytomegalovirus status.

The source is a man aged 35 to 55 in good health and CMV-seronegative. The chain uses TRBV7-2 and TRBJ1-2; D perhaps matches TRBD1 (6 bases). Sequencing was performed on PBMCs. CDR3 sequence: CASRQGGANYGYTF. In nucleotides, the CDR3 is TGTGCCAGCAGACAAGGGGGGGCGAACTATGGCTACACCTTC.